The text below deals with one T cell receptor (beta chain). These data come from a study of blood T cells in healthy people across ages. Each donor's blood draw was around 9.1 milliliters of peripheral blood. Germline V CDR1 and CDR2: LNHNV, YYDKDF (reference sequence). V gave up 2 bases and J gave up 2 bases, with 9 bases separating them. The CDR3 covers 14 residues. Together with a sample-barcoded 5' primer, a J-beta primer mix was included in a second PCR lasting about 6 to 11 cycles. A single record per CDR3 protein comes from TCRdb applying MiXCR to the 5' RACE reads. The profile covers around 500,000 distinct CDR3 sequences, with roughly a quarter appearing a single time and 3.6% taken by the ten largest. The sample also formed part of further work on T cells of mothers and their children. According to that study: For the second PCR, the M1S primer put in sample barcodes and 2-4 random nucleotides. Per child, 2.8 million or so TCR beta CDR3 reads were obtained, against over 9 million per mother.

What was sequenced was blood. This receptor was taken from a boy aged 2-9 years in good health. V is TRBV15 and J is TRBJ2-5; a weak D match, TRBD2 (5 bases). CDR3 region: CATSRQTRQETQYF. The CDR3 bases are TGTGCCACCAGCAGACAAACTAGACAAGAGACCCAGTACTTC. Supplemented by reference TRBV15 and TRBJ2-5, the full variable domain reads DAMVIQNPRYQVTQFGKPVTLSCSQTLNHNVMYWYQQKSSQAPKLLFHYYDKDFNNEADTPDNFQSRRPNTSFCFLDIRSPGLGDTAMYLCATSRQTRQETQYFGPGTRLLVL.